This T cell receptor beta chain emerged from a study of shared clonotypes between healthy human individuals. Study in general: CD4 naive cells filled three plates per donor, CD4 memory three, CD8 naive two and CD8 memory one.

Trimming removed 5 bases from V and 4 bases from J, with 9 bases in between. This CDR3 spans 14 amino acids. Germline lookup yields CDR1 SNHLY and CDR2 FYNNEI. Comments on this clone: What it binds is unknown.

TCRdb keeps only in-frame clones here, not all; method: immunoSEQ multiplex PCR. The sample lists around 2.5 million clones; 80% to 95% were seen once. Study conclusions and caveats: Limitation of the genetic and exposure-history diversity represented came from the few donors. The generation probabilities recorded for non-shared clonotypes fell below those of clonotypes shared by all four donors.

Sequencing input: naive CD4+ T cells from PBMCs. The subset denotes: CD45RA+ positively selected. The chain couples TRBV2 to TRBJ1-6, with a possible D match to TRBD1 (5 bases). This TCR was sampled from a man aged 18 to 35 in good health. Some clones in this sample may be carry-over from other donors' samples. The CDR3 spells CASSRGDYNSPLHF. The CDR3 DNA sequence: TGTGCCAGCAGTCGAGGGGATTATAATTCACCCCTCCACTTT.